These T cell receptor beta chains were read from a single sample in a study of blood T cells in healthy people across ages. TCRdb itself ran the 5' RACE reads through MiXCR, one entry per CDR3 protein. This table holds 1.5 million to 2 million distinct CDR3 sequences, roughly two fifths found once. The material sequenced was blood. Receptors were obtained from a human donor in good health. CDR3s include the opening cysteine and the closing phenylalanine or tryptophan. The D gene is left open where the match is weak. Some rows have no size entry. The others give once, few or many, or a class for an expanded clone.

many,TRBV10-3,NA,TRBJ2-1,TGTGCCATCGGGTCTAGGGGTGATGAGCAGTTCTTC,CAIGSRGDEQFF
NA,TRBV7-2,NA,TRBJ1-2,TGTGCCAGCAGCTTGTTTTCTGGCTACACCTTC,CASSLFSGYTF
few,TRBV20-1,NA,TRBJ2-3,TGCAGTGCCGGATGGGGAACAGATACGCAGTATTTT,CSAGWGTDTQYF
NA,TRBV5-1,TRBD1,TRBJ1-2,TGCGCCAGCAGCCCCCTAGGCACTACAGGGGATGGCTACACCTTC,CASSPLGTTGDGYTF
few,TRBV7-2,NA,TRBJ2-3,TGTGCCAGCAGCTCCACCGGGACACCTATTACAGATACGCAGTATTTT,CASSSTGTPITDTQYF
NA,TRBV5-1,TRBD2,TRBJ2-1,TGCGCCAGCAGCAAGACTAGCGGGGTAGACAATGAGCAGTTCTTC,CASSKTSGVDNEQFF
many,TRBV25-1,NA,TRBJ2-3,TGTGCCAGCAGTCCTCTCCCAGGGGGGATCGATACAGATACGCAGTATTTT,CASSPLPGGIDTDTQYF
NA,TRBV4-2,TRBD2,TRBJ2-7,TGTGCCAGCAGCCAAGATGGGACTAGCGGGGGAAGGGACGAGCAGTACTTC,CASSQDGTSGGRDEQYF
NA,TRBV3-1,NA,TRBJ2-3,TGTGCCAGCAGCCGCCAGGCCGTCGGGGGTAGCACAGATACGCAGTATTTT,CASSRQAVGGSTDTQYF
NA,TRBV28,TRBD2,TRBJ2-3,TGTGCCAGCAGTTTTCGGGGACTAGCGGGGAAAGATACGCAGTATTTT,CASSFRGLAGKDTQYF
NA,TRBV5-1,NA,TRBJ2-1,TGCGCCAGCAGCTTGAGCCAGCGGATTTACAATGAGCAGTTCTTC,CASSLSQRIYNEQFF
NA,TRBV11-3,NA,TRBJ1-1,TGTGCCAGCAACCTAGGGGGGGAGTGGAACACTGAAGCTTTCTTT,CASNLGGEWNTEAFF
few,TRBV7-3,NA,TRBJ2-7,TGTGCCAGCAGCTTATCGGCGGGGGCCCCCTACGAGCAGTACTTC,CASSLSAGAPYEQYF
NA,TRBV7-8,NA,TRBJ2-3,TGTGCCAGTGCTTTGGTGTTGGGGACAGATACGCAGTATTTT,CASALVLGTDTQYF
NA,TRBV7-2,TRBD1,TRBJ1-5,TGTGCCAGCAGCTCTCGGACAGGGGAGAGGAGCAATCAGCCCCAGCATTTT,CASSSRTGERSNQPQHF
NA,TRBV2,NA,TRBJ1-1,TGTGCCAGCAGTGATCTAGGGGCCTCAGGGGTGAACACTGAAGCTTTCTTT,CASSDLGASGVNTEAFF
few,TRBV27,TRBD2,TRBJ2-5,TGTGCCAGCAGTTCGACGACTAGCGGGGGCCAAGAGACCCAGTACTTC,CASSSTTSGGQETQYF
NA,TRBV6-5,TRBD1,TRBJ2-7,TGTGCCAGCAGGTACGAGGGGGCGAAAGACGAGCAGTACTTC,CASRYEGAKDEQYF
many,TRBV12-3/TRBV12-4,TRBD1,TRBJ2-7,TGTGCCAGCAGCGGGACAGGGAGAACCTACGAGCAGTACTTC,CASSGTGRTYEQYF
few,TRBV3-1,NA,TRBJ1-2,TGTGCCAGCAGCCTCAGGGCTAGCGGGGGAGATGGCTACACCTTC,CASSLRASGGDGYTF
NA,TRBV7-2,NA,TRBJ2-3,TGTGCCAGCAGCTTCCGGGCAGGTAACACAGATACGCAGTATTTT,CASSFRAGNTDTQYF
few,TRBV13,NA,TRBJ2-7,TGTGCCAGCAGCACGAAAAGGGAAGGGTCCTACGAGCAGTACTTC,CASSTKREGSYEQYF
NA,TRBV18,NA,TRBJ1-2,TGTGCCAGCTCACCACCGTCCAGGGCCAGCAACTATGGCTACACCTTC,CASSPPSRASNYGYTF
NA,TRBV14,TRBD2,TRBJ2-1,TGTGCCAGCAGCCATGTAACCCCGAGACTAGCAAAGGAGCAGTTCTTC,CASSHVTPRLAKEQFF
NA,TRBV20-1,NA,TRBJ2-1,TGCAGTGCTAGAGATACAGGGGGGGCCTACAATGAGCAGTTCTTC,CSARDTGGAYNEQFF
few,TRBV7-9,TRBD1,TRBJ2-7,TGTGCCAGCAGCTCGCCTTCAGGGGGCCCTTACGGCGAGCAGTACTTC,CASSSPSGGPYGEQYF
few,TRBV7-2,NA,TRBJ1-5,TGTGCCAGCAGCCTCGACGGACTTCCCAATCAGCCCCAGCATTTT,CASSLDGLPNQPQHF
once,TRBV12-3/TRBV12-4,TRBD2,TRBJ2-3,TGTGCCAGCAGGGGACTAGCGGGGGCCGTAAGCACAGATACGCAGTATTTT,CASRGLAGAVSTDTQYF
few,TRBV7-3,NA,TRBJ2-1,TGTGCCAGCAGCCTGCAGGGTGAAGGCCCCAATGAGCAGTTCTTC,CASSLQGEGPNEQFF